This paragraph reports one TCR beta chain. What it binds is not known. CDR1 is SEHNR and CDR2 is FQNEAQ in the germline V gene (reference sequence). The CDR3 is made up of 16 amino acids. V gave up 8 bases and J gave up 4 bases; unmatched junction bases: 16. The data are from a study of somatic mutations in cytotoxic T cells in rheumatoid arthritis. CD4+ cells and CD8+ cells were each obtained through positive magnetic bead selection, and their purity was assessed by flow cytometry. The protocol was immunoSEQ multiplex PCR, while the TCRdb copy is restricted to in-frame clones and leaves out a portion. The sample has 7,000 or so clones; 60% to 75% are singletons. Notes on the study in general: Healthy controls showed no age-related rise in CD8+ clonality, whereas rheumatoid arthritis patients did. About an eighth of the roughly 60 patients had a largest CD8+ clone above 20% of CD8+ cells. TRBV07 appeared slightly underrepresented in the rheumatoid arthritis patients. That finding was not adjusted to account for multiple comparisons.

The chain combines TRBV7-9 with TRBJ1-1; 7 bases match TRBD1. Source material: CD8+ T cells sorted from blood. This TCR was recovered from an adult with rheumatoid arthritis. The DNA of the CDR3 is TGTGCCAGCGGGAAGGGGGCGCCCCAGGAGGGCACTGAAGCTTTCTTT. Translating gives CASGKGAPQEGTEAFF. The entire variable domain, with the rest obtained from reference TRBV7-9 and TRBJ1-1, is as follows: DTGVSQNPRHKITKRGQNVTFRCDPISEHNRLYWYRQTLGQGPEFLTYFQNEAQLEKSRLLSDRFSAERPKGSFSTLEIQRTEQGDSAMYLCASGKGAPQEGTEAFFGQGTRLTVV.